A selection of T cell receptor beta chains follows, all from one sample in a study of human T cells and chemical hapten exposure. MiXCR, run by TCRdb on the RACE reads, gives a single entry per CDR3 protein. The sample records 84,000 or so distinct CDR3 sequences, roughly 10% being singletons. Specimen: whole blood, collected in connection with sensitization to the hapten diphenylcyclopropenone (DPC). The receptors derive from a woman in her twenties or thirties with alopecia areata. Some clones in this sample may be carry-over from other donors' samples. The CDR3 runs from the conserved cysteine through the conserved F or W. The D gene is left open where the match is weak. Size is stated for part of the rows, as once, few or many counts, or as a class when the clone is expanded.

J gene,clone size,V gene,D gene,CDR3 DNA,CDR3 protein
TRBJ2-1,.,TRBV12-3/TRBV12-4,TRBD2,TGTGCCAGCAGCAACGGACTAGCGGGAATATACAATGAGCAGTTCTTC,CASSNGLAGIYNEQFF
TRBJ2-5,.,TRBV24-1,.,TGTGCCACCAGTGACGGCAGTTTGGTGGAGACCCAGTACTTC,CATSDGSLVETQYF
TRBJ2-3,many,TRBV6-1,TRBD2,TGTGCCAGCAGCGAAAGAGGTAGCGGGAGCACAGATACGCAGTATTTT,CASSERGSGSTDTQYF
TRBJ1-4,many,TRBV4-1,TRBD1,TGCGCCAGCAGCCAAGATTTGGGACAGACAGTTGCAACTAATGAAAAACTGTTTTTT,CASSQDLGQTVATNEKLFF
TRBJ1-6,.,TRBV28,.,TGTGCCAGCAGTTCCGGGAGGGGCTTAAGCTCCTATAATTCACCCCTCCACTTT,CASSSGRGLSSYNSPLHF
TRBJ2-7,many,TRBV2,.,TGTGCCAGCGCTGAAATGACAGGCCGTTTCTCCTACGAGCAGTACTTC,CASAEMTGRFSYEQYF
TRBJ2-1,medium-sized,TRBV29-1,TRBD1,TGCAGCGCCAGGACAGGGTTGTATGAGCAGTTCTTC,CSARTGLYEQFF
TRBJ1-6,many,TRBV12-3/TRBV12-4,.,TGTGCCAGCAGTTTAGGAGGGTTCCCCCGACCCCTCCACTTT,CASSLGGFPRPLHF
TRBJ2-7,.,TRBV7-2,.,TGTGCCAGCAAACAAACAGGGCCCGCATCCTACGAGCAGTACTTC,CASKQTGPASYEQYF
TRBJ2-2,.,TRBV11-2,TRBD2,TGTGCCAGCAGAGGACTAGCGGACACCGGGGAGCTGTTTTTT,CASRGLADTGELFF
TRBJ2-1,few,TRBV11-3,TRBD1,TGTGCCAGCAGCTCGCCGGGACAGGGGAGCAATGAGCAGTTCTTC,CASSSPGQGSNEQFF
TRBJ2-4,.,TRBV19,TRBD2,TGTGCCAGTAGTCCCTCACTAGCGAATTCTGGCATTCAGTACTTC,CASSPSLANSGIQYF
TRBJ2-1,.,TRBV6-1,TRBD2,TGTGCCAGCAGTGTAATAAGCGGGGTTGAGCAGTTCTTC,CASSVISGVEQFF
TRBJ2-1,many,TRBV24-1,.,TGTGCCACCAGTGAGGGGGGCACAGGGGCCAAGACTGACAATGAGCAGTTCTTC,CATSEGGTGAKTDNEQFF
TRBJ2-4,few,TRBV19,TRBD2,TGTGCCAGTAGTGCCGAAGGGGAAGCGGGGTTTAGCATTCAGTACTTC,CASSAEGEAGFSIQYF
TRBJ2-3,.,TRBV20-1,TRBD2,TGCAGTGCTCCTAGCGGGGGTGTTCGTGATACGCAGTATTTT,CSAPSGGVRDTQYF
TRBJ1-2,.,TRBV28,.,TGTGCCAGCAGTTCCTTCTATGGCTACACCTTC,CASSSFYGYTF
TRBJ2-1,few,TRBV19,TRBD1,TGTGCCAGTACGGGAACAGGGGCTTCCTACAATGAGCAGTTCTTC,CASTGTGASYNEQFF
TRBJ1-5,many,TRBV12-2,.,TGTGCAAGTCGCTTAGCCCTAGCCTTGGACCGTGACAGGAAGCCCCAGCATTTT,CASRLALALDRDRKPQHF
TRBJ2-4,few,TRBV9,.,TGTGCCAGCAGCAATGGGGAGTCCTTTAAAAACATTCAGTACTTC,CASSNGESFKNIQYF
TRBJ2-1,few,TRBV25-1,.,TGTGCCAGCAAACAGGGCCTCTCCTACAATGAGCAGTTCTTC,CASKQGLSYNEQFF
TRBJ1-2,many,TRBV5-4,TRBD1,TGTGCCAGCAGCTCCCCGGGACAGGGGGTGGCCTTC,CASSSPGQGVAF